The TCR beta chain described here comes from a study of cytomegalovirus exposure and HLA in healthy donors. Of note for this clone: Its target is not known.

Findings and limits, study-wide: Earlier results showed most TCR beta V segments being productive about 87% or about 30% of the time.

The PCR had 60 Vbeta and 13 Jbeta primers. The method was immunoSEQ multiplex PCR; TCRdb's version includes in-frame clones alone and lacks a portion of them. This table has about 140,000 clones, roughly three quarters appearing once. Sequenced material: PBMCs. This sequence originates from a man aged 18 to 29 in good health and CMV-seronegative.

The CDR3 loop is CASSEGAWTEAFF. CDR3 coding DNA: TGTGCCAGCAGCGAGGGGGCTTGGACTGAAGCTTTCTTT. The V gene is TRBV27, the J gene TRBJ1-1; TRBD1 aligns across 7 bases. CDR3 size: 13 residues. The V gene's germline CDR1 is MNHEY and CDR2 SMNVEV (reference sequence). The junction had 6 bases not matched to a gene; V was cut back by 6 bases and J by 5 bases.